This entry is about one TCR beta chain. The data derive from a study of control samples from healthy donors and cancer patients. Sequencing used immunoSEQ multiplex PCR; TCRdb keeps in-frame clones, though not all of them. This sample has 120,000 or so clones, with around 90% found just once. Germline CDR1 and CDR2: MNHNS and SASEGT. The CDR3 has 15 residues. V lost 1 base and J 1 base, leaving 10 bases between the germline ends. The material sequenced was blood. This TCR derives from a middle-aged man in good health. J is TRBJ1-1 and V is TRBV6-1, with D possibly matching TRBD1 (6 bases). The CDR3 loop reads CASSEVRGSNTEAFF. CDR3 sequence (DNA): TGTGCCAGCAGTGAAGTTAGGGGGTCGAACACTGAAGCTTTCTTT.